The entry below gives a single TCR beta chain sequence along with its context. Its antigen is unknown. The sample originates from a study of cytotoxic CD8 clonotypes in ibrutinib-treated CLL. Study as a whole: The group held some 11 relapsed/refractory and roughly 14 treatment-naive patients, with some 17 IGHV unmutated. The authors obtained response samples at a median of about 11 months of treatment, range 6 to 36.

The CDR3 contains 18 residues. Germline V lookup: CDR1 KGHSH, CDR2 LQKENI. V shed 2 bases and J shed 0 bases, with 18 bases lying between them. Data came from immunoSEQ multiplex PCR; TCRdb stores just in-frame clones and leaves some out. Of over 250,000 clones listed, approximately 76% are singletons. Regarding the study as a whole: Under therapy, public clonotypes either contracted or stayed stable, and they were uncommon. Increased clonality at ibrutinib response gave way to a return toward baseline at progression.

The clonotype was recovered from a human donor with chronic lymphocytic leukemia. Specimen: PBMCs, collected at disease progression, from a patient treated with ibrutinib. The V call is TRBV18, the J call TRBJ2-3; tentatively, D is TRBD2 (6 bases). The CDR3 region is CASSPEEGGLFSTDTQYF. CDR3 bases: TGTGCCAGCTCACCAGAGGAGGGAGGCCTTTTTAGCACAGATACGCAGTATTTT. The full variable domain, in which reference TRBV18 and TRBJ2-3 provide the parts outside the CDR3, is NAGVMQNPRHLVRRRGQEARLRCSPMKGHSHVYWYRQLPEEGLKFMVYLQKENIIDESGMPKERFSAEFPKEGPSILRIQQVVRGDSAAYFCASSPEEGGLFSTDTQYFGPGTRLTVL.